A selection of T cell receptor beta chains follows, all from one sample in a study of human T cells and chemical hapten exposure. Each CDR3 protein is one row after TCRdb ran MiXCR on the RACE reads. This sample has some 81,000 distinct CDR3 sequences; over 6.5% occur once, and the top ten carry about 1.7%. Material for sequencing was whole blood. Receptor source: a female donor in good health. Some clones in this sample may be carry-over from other donors' samples. CDR3s include the opening cysteine and the closing phenylalanine or tryptophan. The order of the fields is V gene, D gene, J gene, clone size, CDR3 DNA, CDR3 protein. A D gene is named only where the DNA matches it firmly. Clone size is given for some rows only: seen once, a few or many times, or a class if the clone is expanded.

TRBV20-1	TRBD1	TRBJ1-5	many	TGCAGTGCTCTGACAGGGGCGAGGGGCCAGCCCCAGCATTTT	CSALTGARGQPQHF
TRBV5-1	NA	TRBJ1-4	few	TGCGCCAGCAGCTCGACCTCTTCAATCCCCGAAAAACTGTTTTTT	CASSSTSSIPEKLFF
TRBV7-9	TRBD1	TRBJ2-7	NA	TGTGCCAGCAGCTTTACAGGGGCGGCCTACGAGCAGTACTTC	CASSFTGAAYEQYF
TRBV28	NA	TRBJ2-7	many	TGTGCCAGCATTACGCTTAGGTCGGCTTCGACCTACGAGCAGTACTTC	CASITLRSASTYEQYF
TRBV5-7	NA	TRBJ2-3	many	TGTGCCAGCAACTGGACCTCCACGGTAACAGATACGCAGTATTTT	CASNWTSTVTDTQYF
TRBV13	TRBD1	TRBJ1-2	many	TGTGCCAGCAGCCTGGGACAGGGCTTCAACTATGGCTACACCTTC	CASSLGQGFNYGYTF
TRBV18	NA	TRBJ2-7	many	TGTGCCAGCTCAGCCAAGGCCGGCCATTACGAGCAGTACTTC	CASSAKAGHYEQYF
TRBV20-1	NA	TRBJ1-5	many	TGCAGTGCTAAGGGTCTTACAGGGAGAGATCAGCCCCAGCATTTT	CSAKGLTGRDQPQHF
TRBV6-5	NA	TRBJ2-1	many	TGTGCCACTCACTCGAGGAGGGGCACCTACAATGAGCAGTTCTTC	CATHSRRGTYNEQFF
TRBV4-3	NA	TRBJ2-4	many	TGCGCCAGCAGCCAAGGTCGCAAAAACATTCAGTACTTC	CASSQGRKNIQYF
TRBV5-5	NA	TRBJ1-5	many	TGTGCCAGCAGCTTGATGGGGCAGATTGAGCATTTT	CASSLMGQIEHF
TRBV20-1	NA	TRBJ2-7	few	TGCAGTGCTAGATTTCCAGGGTCCAGCTCCTACGAGCAGTACTTC	CSARFPGSSSYEQYF
TRBV4-1	NA	TRBJ1-5	NA	TGCGCCAGCAGCCAAGACAGGGGTCAGCCCCAGCATTTT	CASSQDRGQPQHF
TRBV20-1	NA	TRBJ1-1	few	TGCAGTGCTAGGTTCCGGGACCAAGCTTTCTTT	CSARFRDQAFF